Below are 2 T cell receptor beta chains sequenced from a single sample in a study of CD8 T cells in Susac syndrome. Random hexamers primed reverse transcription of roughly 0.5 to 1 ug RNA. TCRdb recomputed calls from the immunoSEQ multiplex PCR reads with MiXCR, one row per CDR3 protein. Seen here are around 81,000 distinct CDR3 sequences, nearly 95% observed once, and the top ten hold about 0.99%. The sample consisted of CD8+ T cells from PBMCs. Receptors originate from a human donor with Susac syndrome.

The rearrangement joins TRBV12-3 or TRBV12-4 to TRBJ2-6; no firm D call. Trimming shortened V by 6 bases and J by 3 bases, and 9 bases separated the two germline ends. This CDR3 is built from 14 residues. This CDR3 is CASSPGLGANVLTF. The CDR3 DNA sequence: TGTGCCAGCAGCCCCGGCCTTGGGGCCAACGTCCTGACTTTC.

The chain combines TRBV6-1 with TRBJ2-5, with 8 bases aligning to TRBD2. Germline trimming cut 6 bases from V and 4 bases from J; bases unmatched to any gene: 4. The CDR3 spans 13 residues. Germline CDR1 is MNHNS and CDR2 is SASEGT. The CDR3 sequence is CASRERGGETQYF. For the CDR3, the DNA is TGTGCCAGCAGGGAACGGGGGGGAGAGACCCAGTACTTC.